What follows describes a single T cell receptor (beta chain). This sample is part of a study of blood T cell repertoires in COVID-19. Study overall: Sources were T cells, B-cell-depleted T cells, or PBMCs; the material itself was cDNA or gDNA.

The assay was immunoSEQ multiplex PCR, and TCRdb's table has in-frame clones only and misses some. The table shows fewer than 700,000 clones, with about 89% occurring only once. CDR1 is LNHDA and CDR2 is SQIVND in the germline V gene (reference sequence). CDR3 length: 14 residues. Trimming took off 3 bases at V and 2 bases at J, with 8 bases between the two ends. Material: peripheral blood. The chain combines TRBV19 with TRBJ1-5; D is uncertain. The source is a woman aged 50 to 65 with COVID-19, enrolled during active disease. CDR3 loop: CASSMMRGNQPQHF. The CDR3 nucleotides read TGTGCCAGTAGTATGATGAGGGGCAATCAGCCCCAGCATTTT.